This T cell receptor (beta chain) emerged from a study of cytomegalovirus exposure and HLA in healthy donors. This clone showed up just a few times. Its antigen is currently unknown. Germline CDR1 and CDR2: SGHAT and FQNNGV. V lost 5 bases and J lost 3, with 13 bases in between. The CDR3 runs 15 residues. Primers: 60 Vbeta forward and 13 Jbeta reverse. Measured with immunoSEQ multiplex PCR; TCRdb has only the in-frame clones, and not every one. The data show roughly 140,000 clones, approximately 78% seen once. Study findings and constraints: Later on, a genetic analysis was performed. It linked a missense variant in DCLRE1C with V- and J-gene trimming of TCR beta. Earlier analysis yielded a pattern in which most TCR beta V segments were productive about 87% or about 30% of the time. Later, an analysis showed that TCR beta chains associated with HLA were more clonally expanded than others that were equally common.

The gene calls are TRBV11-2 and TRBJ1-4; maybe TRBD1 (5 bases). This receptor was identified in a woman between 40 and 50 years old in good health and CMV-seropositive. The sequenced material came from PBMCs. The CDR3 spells CASSPEVQANEKLFF. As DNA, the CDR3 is TGTGCCAGCAGCCCAGAGGTACAGGCTAATGAAAAACTGTTTTTT.